The rows below give T cell receptor beta chains drawn from one sample of a study of blood T cell repertoires in COVID-19. Generated by immunoSEQ multiplex PCR, the TCRdb table keeps only in-frame clones and is missing some. The data show approximately 200,000 clones, around 87% seen once. Sequencing was done on a sample of peripheral blood. These TCRs come from a man in his 60s who had recovered from COVID-19. The CDR3 runs from the conserved cysteine through the conserved F or W. A D gene is named only where the DNA matches it firmly. Size values are once, few and many counts, or a class for expanded clones, and some rows have none.

J gene,D gene,V gene,clone size,CDR3 DNA,CDR3 protein
TRBJ2-3,NA,TRBV12-3/TRBV12-4,NA,TGTGCCACTTCACGTACTTACACAGATACGCAGTATTTT,CATSRTYTDTQYF
TRBJ2-1,TRBD1,TRBV27,NA,TGTGCCAGCAGTTTATCTCGACAGGGGGCCTACAATGAGCAGTTCTTC,CASSLSRQGAYNEQFF
TRBJ1-2,NA,TRBV9,NA,TGTGCCAGCAGTAGTAACTATGGCTACACCTTC,CASSSNYGYTF
TRBJ2-7,NA,TRBV6-5,NA,TGTGCCAGCAGTTACCGACCAGGGGACGAGCAGTACTTC,CASSYRPGDEQYF
TRBJ2-1,TRBD2,TRBV19,medium-sized,TGTGCCAGCAGCGCGACTAGCGGGAGATTCAATGAGCAGTTCTTC,CASSATSGRFNEQFF
TRBJ2-3,TRBD2,TRBV3-1/TRBV3-2,NA,TGTGCCAGCAGCCTGCCGGGACTAGCGGGGGCGGGTCCCGCCACAGATACGCAGTATTTT,CASSLPGLAGAGPATDTQYF
TRBJ1-2,NA,TRBV5-1,NA,TGCGCCAGCAGCTCAGCTGCGGTGGGAGGGGACTATGGCTACACCTTC,CASSSAAVGGDYGYTF
TRBJ2-7,NA,TRBV27,few,TGTGCCAGCAGTTTCCTATCAATCGGGGGTGTAAACTTTTACGAGCAGTACTTC,CASSFLSIGGVNFYEQYF
TRBJ1-2,NA,TRBV6-4,NA,TGTGCCAGCAGTGACGTGGCCAGGGATTTTATCTATGGCTACACCTTC,CASSDVARDFIYGYTF
TRBJ2-5,NA,TRBV5-1,NA,TGCGCCAGCAGCTTGGGAGGTGGGGGCGTAGAGACCCAGTACTTC,CASSLGGGGVETQYF
TRBJ1-1,NA,TRBV12-3/TRBV12-4,few,TGTGCCAGCAGAATGGGACAAAAAGCTTTCTTT,CASRMGQKAFF
TRBJ1-2,NA,TRBV5-4,NA,TGTGCCAGCAGACGGGAAACAGGGAACTATGGCTACACCTTC,CASRRETGNYGYTF
TRBJ2-1,TRBD2,TRBV20-1,NA,TGCAGTGCTAGTGGAAGTCTGGCTAGCGGGGCTAGTGAGCAGTTCTTC,CSASGSLASGASEQFF
TRBJ1-5,TRBD1,TRBV5-1,NA,TGCGCCAGCAGCTTGGGGGACAGCTATAGCAATCAGCCCCAGCATTTT,CASSLGDSYSNQPQHF
TRBJ1-1,TRBD1,TRBV4-2,NA,TGTGCCAGCAGCCAAGGGGACAGGGGCGAAACTGAAGCTTTCTTT,CASSQGDRGETEAFF
TRBJ2-1,TRBD2,TRBV7-9,few,TGTGCCAGCAAAGGACAGGGCGAAACTAGCGGGAGGATCAATGAGCAGTTCTTC,CASKGQGETSGRINEQFF
TRBJ2-5,NA,TRBV21-1,once,TGTGCCAGCAGCAAAGCGCTCGCCGGCCAAGAGACCCAGTACTTC,CASSKALAGQETQYF
TRBJ2-1,TRBD2,TRBV6-5,NA,TGTGCCAGCAGTTACGGGAGGGGCTCCTACAATGAGCAGTTCTTC,CASSYGRGSYNEQFF
TRBJ2-5,NA,TRBV5-6,NA,TGTGCCAGCAGCCTTGACATGGAGACCCAGTACTTC,CASSLDMETQYF
TRBJ2-1,TRBD1,TRBV29-1,NA,TGCAGCGGGCAGGGGGCGAGGGTTGACAATGAGCAGTTCTTC,CSGQGARVDNEQFF
TRBJ2-7,TRBD1,TRBV3-1/TRBV3-2,NA,TGTGCCAGCAGCCTAATTGGACAGGGCGACGAGCAGTACTTC,CASSLIGQGDEQYF
TRBJ2-5,TRBD1,TRBV4-3,NA,TGCGCCAGCAGCCAAGATTGGGGGACAGGGGGCGTGGAGACCCAGTACTTC,CASSQDWGTGGVETQYF
TRBJ1-1,TRBD1,TRBV25-1,NA,TGTGCCAGCTCAAAAACAGGGGGCAAGGAAGCTTTCTTT,CASSKTGGKEAFF
TRBJ1-1,NA,TRBV7-2,NA,TGTGCCAGCAGCTTCGGAACACAGGTTGGCACTGAAGCTTTCTTT,CASSFGTQVGTEAFF
TRBJ2-7,TRBD1,TRBV3-1/TRBV3-2,NA,TGTGCCAGCAGCCCGCGGGACAGGGAATACGAGCAGTACTTC,CASSPRDREYEQYF
TRBJ1-5,TRBD1,TRBV18,NA,TGTGCCAGCTCACCACAAGGACAGGATCAGCCCCAGCATTTT,CASSPQGQDQPQHF
TRBJ1-1,NA,TRBV12-5,NA,TGTGCTAGTGGTTTGTTTAGAGGGAACACTGAAGCTTTCTTT,CASGLFRGNTEAFF
TRBJ2-7,TRBD1,TRBV20-1,NA,TGCAGTGCTAGTGGGACAGGGGTAGGGCTCGAGCAGTACTTC,CSASGTGVGLEQYF
TRBJ1-2,NA,TRBV5-8,few,TGTGCCAGCAGTCTCGCAGGGGATAGGCATGGCTACACCTTC,CASSLAGDRHGYTF
TRBJ2-7,TRBD2,TRBV27,NA,TGTGCCAGCAGTCCAAGAAAAAGCGGGATTCCCTACGAGCAGTACTTC,CASSPRKSGIPYEQYF
TRBJ1-2,TRBD1,TRBV5-4,few,TGTGCCAGCACAATTCCCCTAGGAGGGGGCAATTGGTATGGCTACACCTTC,CASTIPLGGGNWYGYTF
TRBJ1-6,NA,TRBV30,once,TGTGCCTGGAGTTCCCCCCCGTCAGGGAATAGTGATAATTCACCCCTCCACTTT,CAWSSPPSGNSDNSPLHF
TRBJ2-5,NA,TRBV18,NA,TGTGCCAGCTCACTCTCGAGACAGCCCCAAGAGACCCAGTACTTC,CASSLSRQPQETQYF
TRBJ2-2,TRBD2,TRBV19,NA,TGTGCCAGCGAGACTAGCGGGGGGTCTTACACCGGGGAGCTGTTTTTT,CASETSGGSYTGELFF
TRBJ2-1,NA,TRBV21-1,NA,TGTGCCAGCAGCAATGACAAACGGACAGGATCGAACCATTCCTACAATGAGCAGTTCTTC,CASSNDKRTGSNHSYNEQFF
TRBJ2-1,NA,TRBV4-2,once,TGTGCCAGCAGCCGAGAGGTCAGGGGCGAGGACAATGAGCAGTTCTTC,CASSREVRGEDNEQFF
TRBJ1-1,NA,TRBV6-5,NA,TGTGCCAGCCGGCAGACGGAGGGGTGGAAAGCTTTCTTT,CASRQTEGWKAFF
TRBJ2-1,NA,TRBV5-1,once,TGCGCCAGCAGCTTGGGGACTATCCCCTCCTACAATGAGCAGTTCTTC,CASSLGTIPSYNEQFF
TRBJ2-3,NA,TRBV5-4,NA,TGTGCCAGCAGCTTGAGGCAGGGCTCAGATACGCAGTATTTT,CASSLRQGSDTQYF
TRBJ2-1,TRBD1,TRBV27,NA,TGTGCCAGCAGTTCCGGGACAGAGTACTACAATGAGCAGTTCTTC,CASSSGTEYYNEQFF
TRBJ2-5,NA,TRBV18,NA,TGTGCCAGCTCACCATATTTGGGCAGACAAGAGACCCAGTACTTC,CASSPYLGRQETQYF
TRBJ2-5,TRBD1,TRBV27,NA,TGTGCCAGCAGTGGGGGACAGAACCAAGAGACCCAGTACTTC,CASSGGQNQETQYF
TRBJ2-1,TRBD2,TRBV7-3,NA,TGTGCCAGCAGCTTAATTATGAGCGGGAGGGCCTACAATGAGCAGTTCTTC,CASSLIMSGRAYNEQFF
TRBJ1-2,NA,TRBV5-4,NA,TGTGCCAGCAGCTTTCCAGACTATGGCTACACCTTC,CASSFPDYGYTF
TRBJ1-1,NA,TRBV19,NA,TGTGCCAGTAGCCGACAGCTAGGGGCGAACACTGAAGCTTTCTTT,CASSRQLGANTEAFF
TRBJ2-1,TRBD2,TRBV5-5,NA,TGTGCCAGCAGCCTACGACTAGCGGGGGACCTAGGTTGGAATGAGCAGTTCTTC,CASSLRLAGDLGWNEQFF
TRBJ2-6,NA,TRBV6-6,NA,TGTGCCAGCAGACCCTCGACAGTTGGGGCCAACGTCCTGACTTTC,CASRPSTVGANVLTF
TRBJ2-7,NA,TRBV5-1,NA,TGCGCCAGCTGCCAGGGGACCCCGCTTCGCGAGCAGTACTTC,CASCQGTPLREQYF
TRBJ2-7,TRBD1,TRBV5-4,NA,TGTGCCAGCAGCACCCGACAGGGGGCGTACGAGCAGTACTTC,CASSTRQGAYEQYF
TRBJ1-3,NA,TRBV5-4,NA,TGTGCCAGCAGCCGCCGGGGCGGGGACACCATATATTTT,CASSRRGGDTIYF
TRBJ1-2,NA,TRBV12-3/TRBV12-4,NA,TGTGCCAGCAGTTCCTCTGGACAGCGTGGCTACACCTTC,CASSSSGQRGYTF
TRBJ1-6,TRBD1,TRBV19,once,TGTGCCAGCGGGACAGATAAAGCTTGGCCCCTCCACTTT,CASGTDKAWPLHF
TRBJ2-3,TRBD1,TRBV19,NA,TGTGCCAGTAATCCCCAGGGGGGCACAGATACGCAGTATTTT,CASNPQGGTDTQYF
TRBJ2-7,NA,TRBV5-8,NA,TGTGCCAGCAGCTTGGCCAACGAGCAGTACTTC,CASSLANEQYF